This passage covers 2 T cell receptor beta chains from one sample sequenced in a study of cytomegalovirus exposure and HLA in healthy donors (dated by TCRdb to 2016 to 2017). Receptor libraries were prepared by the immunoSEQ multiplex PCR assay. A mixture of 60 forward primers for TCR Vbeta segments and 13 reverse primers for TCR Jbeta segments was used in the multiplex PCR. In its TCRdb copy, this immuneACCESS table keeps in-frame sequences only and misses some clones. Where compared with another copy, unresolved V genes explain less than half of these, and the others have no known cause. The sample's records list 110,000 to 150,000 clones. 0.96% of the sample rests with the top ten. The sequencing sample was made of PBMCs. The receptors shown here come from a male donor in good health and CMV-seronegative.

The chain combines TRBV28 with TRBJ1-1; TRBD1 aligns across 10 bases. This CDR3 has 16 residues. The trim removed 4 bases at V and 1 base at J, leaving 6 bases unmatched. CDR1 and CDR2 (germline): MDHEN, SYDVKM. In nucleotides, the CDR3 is TGTGCCAGCAGTTCTGGGACAGGGGCACCGAACACTGAAGCTTTCTTT. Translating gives CASSSGTGAPNTEAFF.

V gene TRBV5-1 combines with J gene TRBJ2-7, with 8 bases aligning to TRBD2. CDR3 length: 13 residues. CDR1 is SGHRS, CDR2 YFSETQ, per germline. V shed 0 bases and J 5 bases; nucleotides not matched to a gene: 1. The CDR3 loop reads CASSLAGGNEQYF. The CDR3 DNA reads TGCGCCAGCAGCTTGGCGGGAGGGAACGAGCAGTACTTC.